This TCR beta chain was profiled in a study of molecular identifiers for immune sequencing clone quantification. Overall study: RNA from approximately 20,000 or 100,000 naive CD8 cells was split five ways in replicates, with four sequenced.

Libraries for naive CD8 T cells, which were made from about 20,000 to 1,000,000 sorted cells, drew on 10%, 30% or 50% of the RNA. Worth noting for this clonotype: This could be a read error, since a much larger clone is one nucleotide away.

Bulk TCR libraries were made with methods that had been previously described and with listed TCR primers. TCRdb re-derived calls from the PCR reads in MiXCR, one entry per CDR3 protein. Of 80,000 to 100,000 distinct CDR3 sequences listed, 20% to 25% are singletons. Trimming shortened V by 4 bases and J by 8 bases, and 16 bases separated the two germline ends. CDR3 length: 14 amino acids. Germline CDR1 is SGHTS and CDR2 is YDEGEE. This receptor was identified in a human donor in good health. Some libraries in this study had Jurkat cell RNA spiked in. The genes are TRBV5-8 and TRBJ2-4; D is possibly TRBD2 (5 bases). Sequenced input: naive CD8+ T cells from blood, with Jurkat cell RNA spiked in. As to subset: FACS-sorted CD8+CD4-CCR7+CD45RA+ naive T cells. CDR3 in amino acids: CASSPYRGTDIQYF. The CDR3 DNA reads TGTGCCAGCAGCCCCTACCGGGGTACAGACATTCAGTACTTC.